This passage covers 20 T cell receptor beta chains from one sample sequenced in a study of naive and memory T cell subsets. The beta constant-region primer was an equimolar mix of two oligonucleotides covering TRBC1 and TRBC2. TCRdb re-derived calls from the UMI-ligation and nested PCR reads in MiXCR, one entry per CDR3 protein. The table includes tens of thousands of distinct CDR3 sequences, roughly 13% detected once. What was sequenced was central memory CD4+ T cells from blood. These receptors were taken from a human donor in good health.

The chain employs TRBV6-1 and TRBJ2-1; 7 nucleotides align to TRBD2. The CDR3 totals 15 residues. CDR1 and CDR2 from the germline V gene are MNHNS and SASEGT. Trimming cost V 6 bases and J 10 bases; bases outside gene matches: 15. In DNA, the CDR3 is TGTGCCAGCAGCATTAGCGGGTCCTCACTTGTGGAGCAGTTCTTC. Amino acid sequence: CASSISGSSLVEQFF.

This sequence joins TRBV7-3 and TRBJ1-6; no clear D gene. Germline V gene sequence: CDR1 SGHTA, CDR2 FQGTGA. V was cut by 1 base and J by 5 bases, with 6 bases left in between. CDR3 length: 14 amino acids. The CDR3 nucleotides are TGTGCCAGCAGCTTAAACGTAAATAATTCACCCCTCCACTTT. Protein sequence: CASSLNVNNSPLHF.

This clonotype was detected only a few times. J is TRBJ1-1 and V is TRBV4-1; D not certain. Germline V gene lookup returns CDR1 MGHRA and CDR2 YSYEKL. The CDR3 has 14 residues. The germline V and J ends were trimmed by 4 bases and 3 bases, with 12 bases remaining between them. CDR3 DNA sequence: TGCGCCAGCAGCCGAATAATGAAGGACACTGAAGCTTTCTTT. Protein: CASSRIMKDTEAFF.

This clonotype was seen ten or more times. The J gene is TRBJ2-1, the V gene TRBV7-6; 7 bases are a match to TRBD2. Losses at the gene ends were 5 bases for V and 2 bases for J; bases not matched to a gene: 6. The CDR3 covers 15 residues. Germline loops: CDR1 SGHVS, CDR2 FNYEAQ. CDR3 region: CASSASGETYNEQFF. The CDR3 nucleotides read TGTGCCAGCAGCGCCAGCGGGGAGACCTACAATGAGCAGTTCTTC.

This clonotype has ten or more counts. The chain couples TRBV7-2 to TRBJ2-7; no clear D gene. Germline V CDR1 and CDR2: SGHTA, FQGNSA. CDR3 size: 14 residues. The V end was cut by 1 base, the J end by 1 base, with 8 bases between. Here the CDR3 DNA reads TGTGCCAGCAGCTTAGGGCTTCATTCCTACGAGCAGTACTTC. Amino acids: CASSLGLHSYEQYF.

In this sample, this clonotype turned up many times. The V call is TRBV7-2, the J call TRBJ2-7; D ambiguous. This CDR3 is built from 14 residues. Trimming left V 1 base short and J 6 bases short, with 13 bases between. CDR1 SGHTA and CDR2 FQGNSA come from the germline V gene. The DNA for the CDR3 is TGTGCCAGCAGCTTAGTAGGGCTAGTGGCCGAGCAGTACTTC. Protein product: CASSLVGLVAEQYF.

The chain employs TRBV3-1 and TRBJ1-1, with TRBD1 matching 7 bases. Germline-derived CDR1 and CDR2 are LGHDT and YNNKEL (reference sequence). V shed 1 base, J shed 5 bases, and the junction held 10 bases outside the gene matches. The CDR3 contains 16 residues. This chain's CDR3 is CASSQAGAGGITEAFF. The CDR3 DNA is TGTGCCAGCAGCCAAGCCGGCGCAGGGGGAATAACTGAAGCTTTCTTT.

This clonotype has ten or more counts. J is TRBJ1-2 and V is TRBV5-1; 8 nucleotides match TRBD1. V lost 2 bases and J lost 8; bases outside the gene matches: 8. This CDR3 comprises 14 residues. From germline, CDR1 is SGHRS and CDR2 YFSETQ. The CDR3 loop reads CASSFQGQGGGYTF. The CDR3 nucleotides read TGCGCCAGCAGCTTTCAAGGACAGGGAGGCGGCTACACCTTC.

This clonotype was observed a handful of times. This sequence joins TRBV25-1 and TRBJ1-5; 10 bases fit TRBD1. The germline gives CDR1 MGHDK, CDR2 SYGVNS. This CDR3 has 16 residues. V lost 2 bases to trimming and J lost 3 bases; unmatched junction nucleotides: 4. The CDR3 DNA sequence: TGTGCCAGCAGTGAAGGGGACAGGGGCCCCAATCAGCCCCAGCATTTT. This sequence encodes CASSEGDRGPNQPQHF.

In this sample, this clonotype turned up many times. CDR3 sequence: CASSWYAVTEAFF. Here the CDR3 DNA reads TGTGCCAGCAGCTGGTACGCCGTCACTGAAGCTTTCTTT. V is TRBV5-4 and J is TRBJ1-1; D unclear. This CDR3 spans 13 amino acids. The germline gives CDR1 SGHNT, CDR2 YYREEE (reference sequence). Deletions cut 3 bases from V and 4 bases from J, with 10 bases between.

The sample holds a few counts of this clonotype. This sequence joins TRBV24-1 and TRBJ2-2; 7 bases are shared with TRBD1. Trimming at V came to 1 base and at J to 7 bases, leaving 14 bases not matched to a gene. CDR1 and CDR2 (germline): KGHDR, SFDVKD. The CDR3 loop spans 18 amino acids. DNA of the CDR3: TGTGCCACCAGTGATTTTAAGTCTTTAGGGGGCGCGGTCGGGGAGCTGTTTTTT. Translated, it gives CATSDFKSLGGAVGELFF.

In its sample, this clonotype was seen a few times. The chain combines TRBV6-2 or TRBV6-3 with TRBJ1-5; D perhaps matches TRBD1 (5 bases). CDR1 and CDR2 from the germline V gene are MNHEY and SVGEGT. V lost 7 bases and J lost 0, with 10 bases in between. CDR3 length equals 14 residues. CDR3 amino acids: CASKLGVSNQPQHF. CDR3 nucleotide sequence: TGTGCCAGCAAATTAGGGGTTAGCAATCAGCCCCAGCATTTT.

The chain links TRBV7-8 to TRBJ2-7; D uncertain. The germline gives CDR1 SGHVS, CDR2 FQNEAQ. V gave up 5 bases and J gave up 8 bases, with 16 bases separating them. The CDR3 loop spans 13 amino acids. The CDR3 loop reads CASSQDPHEKQYF. The CDR3 region has the DNA TGTGCCAGCAGCCAGGACCCGCATGAGAAGCAGTACTTC.

This clonotype has only a few counts. The chain recombines TRBV12-3 or TRBV12-4 with TRBJ2-5, with 8 bases fitting TRBD1. V lost 6 bases and J lost 0; bases outside the gene matches: 3. CDR3 length: 14 residues. For the CDR3, the DNA is TGTGCCAGCAGCCAGACAGGGGACCAAGAGACCCAGTACTTC. It yields the protein CASSQTGDQETQYF.

As to this clonotype: A much larger clone differs from this one at a single base, so this may be a read error. V is TRBV4-2 and J is TRBJ2-7, with D maybe TRBD1 (6 bases). The V end was cut by 1 base, the J end by 3 bases, with 10 bases between. Per the germline V gene, CDR1 is LGHNA and CDR2 is YNFKEQ. This CDR3 contains 14 residues. The CDR3 DNA follows: TGTGCCAGCAGCCAAGCGGAGGACAGCTACGAGCAGTACTTC. Protein sequence: CASSQAEDSYEQYF.

This clonotype was detected many times. V gene TRBV19 combines with J gene TRBJ2-5; D unclear. Germline CDR1 and CDR2: LNHDA and SQIVND (reference sequence). Trimming took 6 bases from V and 2 from J, leaving 10 bases between them. The CDR3 has 13 residues. CDR3 amino acids: CASRGIPQETQYF. CDR3 coding DNA: TGTGCCAGTAGAGGGATTCCTCAAGAGACCCAGTACTTC.

This clonotype was recorded a few times. This chain connects TRBV20-1 to TRBJ1-6; 9 bases align to TRBD1. With 5 bases clipped from V and 7 bases from J, the junction kept 9 bases outside the gene matches. Germline CDR1 and CDR2: DFQATT and SNEGSKA (reference sequence). CDR3 size: 15 residues. The CDR3: CSAALQGAGNSPLHF. The CDR3 nucleotides are TGCAGTGCTGCCCTACAGGGGGCGGGAAATTCACCCCTCCACTTT.

This clonotype was counted ten times or more. V and J are TRBV29-1 and TRBJ2-3; 11 nucleotides line up with TRBD2. The CDR3 extends over 16 amino acids. The germline CDR1 and CDR2 sequences are SQVTM and ANQGSEA. V dropped 1 base and J dropped 6; count of bases not matched to a gene: 9. In DNA, the CDR3 is TGCAGCGTTGAAGGGATAGCGGGAGGGCCCCGCGATACGCAGTATTTT. This translates into CSVEGIAGGPRDTQYF.

The rearrangement uses TRBV4-3 and TRBJ1-2, with 7 bases that match TRBD1. The CDR3 contains 16 residues. The germline V gene encodes CDR1 LGHNA and CDR2 YSLEER. V shed 0 bases, J shed 0 bases, and the junction held 4 bases outside the gene matches. The CDR3 here is CASSQDTDRTNYGYTF. CDR3 DNA sequence: TGCGCCAGCAGCCAAGATACGGACAGGACTAACTATGGCTACACCTTC.

This clonotype showed up just a few times. The chain is built from TRBV3-1 and TRBJ1-6; tentative D call: TRBD1 (6 bases). CDR1 and CDR2 (germline): LGHDT, YNNKEL (reference sequence). V was shortened by 6 bases and J by 8 bases, with 8 bases between the two germline ends. The CDR3 sequence is 12 residues long. The CDR3 loop is CASRQGYSPLHF. The CDR3 DNA follows: TGTGCCAGCAGGCAGGGGTATTCACCCCTCCACTTT. Full variable domain (outside the CDR3, taken from reference TRBV3-1 and TRBJ1-6): DTAVSQTPKYLVTQMGNDKSIKCEQNLGHDTMYWYKQDSKKFLKIMFSYNNKELIINETVPNRFSPKSPDKAHLNLHINSLELGDSAVYFCASRQGYSPLHFGNGTRLTVT.